The present T cell receptor beta chain was sequenced within a study of blood T cell repertoires in COVID-19. The CDR3 length is 13 residues. The V gene lost 1 base and the J gene lost 5 bases, with 10 bases spanning the gap. Germline V gene data show CDR1 as GTSNPN and CDR2 as SVGIG (reference sequence). Individuals aged roughly 18 to 100 years were recruited from roughly 23 US areas. Participant reports of clinical history set cohort assignment. Sequencing used immunoSEQ multiplex PCR; TCRdb keeps in-frame clones, though not all of them. In the table there are fewer than 200,000 clones, approximately 80% of which are singletons.

The sequence came from a man aged 50 to 59 who had recovered from COVID-19. The V call is TRBV30, the J call TRBJ2-3, with D maybe TRBD2 (5 bases). Sample: PBMCs or T cells enriched from blood (not recorded which). CDR3 region: CAWSEVAGDTQYF. The CDR3 DNA follows: TGTGCCTGGAGTGAGGTGGCGGGAGATACGCAGTATTTT. Full variable domain (rest looked up from reference TRBV30 and TRBJ2-3): SQTIHQWPATLVQPVGSPLSLECTVEGTSNPNLYWYRQAAGRGLQLLFYSVGIGQISSEVPQNLSASRPQDRQFILSSKKLLLSDSGFYLCAWSEVAGDTQYFGPGTRLTVL.